A selection of T cell receptor beta chains follows, all from one sample in a study of lymphopenia after photon versus proton radiotherapy. Assay used: immunoSEQ multiplex PCR; TCRdb lists only in-frame clones, some missing. There are approximately 160,000 clones in the sample; about nine tenths occur only once, and around 5.1% lies in the top ten. The sequencing here drew on peripheral blood, taken from a patient treated with photon-based radiotherapy. These receptors all stem from a man between 45 and 60 years old with gastric cancer. Each CDR3 is given with its conserved first and last residue. Each record gives: clone size, D gene, J gene, V gene, CDR3 protein, CDR3 DNA. The D gene is left open where the match is weak. Some rows have no size entry. The others give once, few or many, or a class for an expanded clone.

NA TRBD1 TRBJ1-5 TRBV28 CASSPGTGTQPQHF TGTGCCAGCAGTCCAGGGACAGGGACTCAGCCCCAGCATTTT
NA NA TRBJ1-4 TRBV30 CAWSEREKLFF TGTGCCTGGAGTGAGAGGGAAAAACTGTTTTTT
once NA TRBJ1-5 TRBV6-1 CASSEGWGQPQHF TGTGCCAGCAGTGAAGGGTGGGGCCAGCCCCAGCATTTT
NA NA TRBJ2-7 TRBV19 CASSKAGGSYEQYF TGTGCCAGTAGTAAGGCAGGGGGGTCCTACGAGCAGTACTTC
once NA TRBJ2-2 TRBV19 CASSYRATGELFF TGTGCCAGTAGCTACAGGGCCACCGGGGAGCTGTTTTTT
once NA TRBJ1-4 TRBV2 CASRQYLLGRSNEKLFF TGTGCCAGCAGGCAATACCTCCTGGGACGGAGTAATGAAAAACTGTTTTTT
NA NA TRBJ2-5 TRBV11-3 CASSTQYDPSRETQYF TGTGCCAGCAGCACTCAATACGACCCCTCCCGGGAGACCCAGTACTTC
NA TRBD2 TRBJ2-3 TRBV5-6 CASSAKGSSGLYTDTQYF TGTGCCAGCAGCGCAAAGGGGTCTAGCGGGCTATACACAGATACGCAGTATTTT
NA NA TRBJ1-1 TRBV5-6 CASSSQLNTEAFF TGTGCCAGCAGCTCTCAGTTGAACACTGAAGCTTTCTTT
once TRBD1 TRBJ1-2 TRBV23-1 CASSQLGTGEGNYGYTF TGCGCCAGCAGTCAATTGGGGACAGGGGAAGGTAACTATGGCTACACCTTC
NA NA TRBJ1-2 TRBV7-2 CASSRSSGTNYGYTF TGTGCCAGCAGCCGGTCGTCGGGAACTAACTATGGCTACACCTTC
NA NA TRBJ1-5 TRBV28 CASSLSTANQPQHF TGTGCCAGCAGTTTATCGACAGCAAATCAGCCCCAGCATTTT
once NA TRBJ2-3 TRBV9 CASSVGGSGGGTDTQYF TGTGCCAGCAGCGTAGGCGGTTCGGGGGGCGGCACAGATACGCAGTATTTT
NA NA TRBJ2-7 TRBV18 CASSPLNSEEYEQYF TGTGCCAGCTCACCACTTAACAGTGAGGAGTACGAGCAGTACTTC
once NA TRBJ1-2 TRBV6-6 CASTQGNSYGYTF TGTGCCAGCACCCAGGGAAACTCCTATGGCTACACCTTC
NA TRBD1 TRBJ2-7 TRBV5-4 CASSSGQGNSYEQYF TGTGCCAGCAGCTCGGGACAGGGTAACTCCTACGAGCAGTACTTC
NA TRBD1 TRBJ2-7 TRBV7-3 CASPAGGAYEQYF TGTGCCAGCCCGGCAGGGGGTGCCTACGAGCAGTACTTC
few NA TRBJ2-7 TRBV5-4 CASSNPGRGREQYF TGTGCCAGCAGTAACCCGGGACGAGGACGCGAGCAGTACTTC
NA TRBD2 TRBJ2-7 TRBV7-2 CASSFEGRETYEQYF TGTGCCAGCAGCTTCGAAGGGAGGGAGACCTACGAGCAGTACTTC
NA NA TRBJ2-3 TRBV19 CASSIEAQRASTDTQYF TGTGCCAGTAGTATCGAGGCCCAGCGGGCCTCCACAGATACGCAGTATTTT
NA TRBD1 TRBJ1-2 TRBV4-1 CASSQGDRGGGYTF TGCGCCAGCAGCCAAGGGGACAGGGGCGGAGGCTACACCTTC
NA NA TRBJ1-3 TRBV27 CASSLYEKYAGNTIYF TGTGCCAGCAGTTTATATGAGAAATACGCTGGAAACACCATATATTTT
NA TRBD2 TRBJ2-3 TRBV5-1 CASRTGLAGTDTQYF TGCGCCAGCAGAACCGGACTAGCGGGCACAGATACGCAGTATTTT
once NA TRBJ2-7 TRBV6-5 CASRGSSYEQYF TGTGCCAGCCGCGGCAGCTCCTACGAGCAGTACTTC
few TRBD1 TRBJ1-2 TRBV30 CAWRAFGQGNYGYTF TGTGCCTGGAGGGCCTTCGGACAGGGAAACTATGGCTACACCTTC
NA TRBD1 TRBJ2-3 TRBV5-1 CASSFGTGGSDTQYF TGCGCCAGCAGCTTCGGGACAGGGGGTTCAGATACGCAGTATTTT
NA NA TRBJ2-2 TRBV6-6 CATSPASAYTGELFF TGTGCCACCTCCCCGGCCAGCGCGTACACCGGGGAGCTGTTTTTT
NA TRBD1 TRBJ2-5 TRBV7-8 CASSLPGQGEETQYF TGTGCCAGCAGCTTACCAGGACAGGGGGAAGAGACCCAGTACTTC